These 20 T cell receptor beta chains were all obtained from the same sample, sequenced in a study of T cells after yellow fever vaccination. TCRdb recomputed calls from the 5' RACE reads with MiXCR, one row per CDR3 protein. The sample shows roughly 400,000 distinct CDR3 sequences, around 20% of them seen only once. Sequenced here: PBMCs, sampled before the yellow fever booster vaccination. These TCRs come from a man aged 18 to 35 who received the YFV17D yellow fever vaccine.

This clonotype turned up a few times. This sequence joins TRBV12-3 or TRBV12-4 and TRBJ2-3; D possibly uses TRBD1 or TRBD2 (5 bases each). V dropped 8 bases and J dropped 4 bases, with 19 bases sitting between them. The CDR3 spans 15 residues. CDR3 sequence: CASSLGVGEADTQYF. The CDR3 coding sequence is TGTGCCAGCTCACTGGGGGTCGGCGAAGCAGATACGCAGTATTTT.

The rearrangement links TRBV7-9 to TRBJ1-4, with 9 bases aligning to TRBD1. CDR3 length: 13 amino acids. CDR1 and CDR2 from the germline V gene are SEHNR and FQNEAQ (reference sequence). Trimming removed 8 bases from V and 5 bases from J; junction bases left unmatched: 3. The DNA for the CDR3 is TGTGCCAGCGTGACAGGGGGGAATGAAAAACTGTTTTTT. Translation gives CASVTGGNEKLFF.

In its sample, this clonotype was seen a few times. V and J are TRBV4-1 and TRBJ2-1; perhaps TRBD2 as D (5 bases). The V end was cut by 1 base, the J end by 3 bases, with 13 bases between. The CDR3 is made up of 16 amino acids. Germline CDR1 MGHRA, CDR2 YSYEKL. CDR3 nucleotides: TGCGCCAGCAGCCAAGCCATTTCGGGATTCTACAATGAGCAGTTCTTC. It is translated as CASSQAISGFYNEQFF.

This clonotype showed up just a few times. This chain uses TRBV12-3 or TRBV12-4 with TRBJ2-2, with D perhaps matching TRBD1 or TRBD2 (5 bases each). V gave up 7 bases and J gave up 5 bases, with 17 bases separating them. The CDR3 runs 15 residues. The CDR3: CASIRDAGRTGELFF. The CDR3 DNA follows: TGTGCCAGCATCCGGGACGCCGGACGAACCGGGGAGCTGTTTTTT.

This chain joins TRBV11-2 and TRBJ2-7, with 10 bases identical to TRBD2. Trimming at V came to 3 bases and at J to 3 bases, leaving 2 bases not matched to a gene. Germline CDR1 SGHAT, CDR2 FQNNGV. The CDR3 covers 14 residues. Here the CDR3 DNA reads TGTGCCAGCAGCTTTCTAGCGGGGGTCTACGAGCAGTACTTC. This sequence encodes CASSFLAGVYEQYF.

J is TRBJ2-1 and V is TRBV29-1; TRBD1 might be the D (6 bases). Between the trimmed V and J ends, which lost 8 bases and 6 bases, there was a span of 17 bases. Germline CDR1 and CDR2: SQVTM and ANQGSEA. The CDR3 has 13 amino acids. CDR3 sequence: CSTRTAESNEQFF. The CDR3 nucleotides read TGCAGCACTAGGACAGCGGAGAGCAATGAGCAGTTCTTC.

CDR3 nucleotides: TGTGCCAGCAGCTTAGGGTCTCCAGTTTCCAATCAGCCCCAGCATTTT. Encoded protein: CASSLGSPVSNQPQHF. This chain joins TRBV7-2 and TRBJ1-5; no clear D. Germline loops: CDR1 SGHTA, CDR2 FQGNSA. V was shortened by 1 base and J by 3 bases, with 13 bases between the two germline ends. This CDR3 comprises 16 residues.

This clonotype was seen at least ten times. V gene TRBV5-4 combines with J gene TRBJ2-3, with TRBD2 matching over 9 bases. V lost 0 bases and J lost 0; bases outside the gene matches: 5. Germline CDR1 and CDR2: SGHNT and YYREEE (reference sequence). This CDR3 region has 17 residues. The DNA of the CDR3 is TGTGCCAGCAGCTTGGTGGGCCTAGCGGGAAGCACAGATACGCAGTATTTT. Its protein is CASSLVGLAGSTDTQYF.

J is TRBJ2-5 and V is TRBV4-3; TRBD1 aligns across 9 bases. This CDR3 comprises 17 residues. V lost 4 bases and J lost 2; bases outside the gene matches: 11. Germline lookup yields CDR1 LGHNA and CDR2 YSLEER. This chain's CDR3 is CASSPWTGETGQETQYF. CDR3 DNA: TGCGCCAGCAGCCCCTGGACAGGGGAAACGGGTCAAGAGACCCAGTACTTC.

There are a few counts of this clonotype. The chain combines TRBV5-6 with TRBJ2-7, with D tentatively TRBD1 (5 bases). V shed 2 bases and J shed 2 bases, with 14 bases lying between them. CDR1 and CDR2 from the germline V gene are SGHDT and YYEEEE. CDR3 length equals 15 residues. The DNA for the CDR3 is TGTGCCAGCAGCTTATGGGGCTACTTAACCTACGAGCAGTACGTC. It yields the protein CASSLWGYLTYEQYV.

By sample fraction, this clonotype is medium-sized. The chain links TRBV29-1 to TRBJ2-7; weak D call: TRBD1 (6 bases). The germline V gene encodes CDR1 SQVTM and CDR2 ANQGSEA. Deletions cut 6 bases from V and 1 base from J, with 13 bases between. The CDR3 contains 13 residues. CDR3 coding DNA: TGCAGCGTATATACAGGGTCATCCTACGAGCAGTACTTC. Its translation is CSVYTGSSYEQYF.

The rearrangement joins TRBV4-3 to TRBJ2-3; D possibly matches TRBD1 or TRBD2 (6 bases each). Germline values: CDR1 LGHNA, CDR2 YSLEER. The CDR3 sequence is 15 residues long. V was trimmed by 5 bases and J by 2 bases, leaving 14 bases between them. The CDR3 sequence: CASSYGGYTTDTQYF. CDR3 DNA sequence: TGCGCCAGCAGCTACGGGGGCTACACCACAGATACGCAGTATTTT.

This sequence joins TRBV7-2 and TRBJ1-6; D not certain. CDR3 length: 14 residues. V was shortened by 5 bases and J by 12 bases, with 17 bases between the two germline ends. CDR1 and CDR2 from the germline V gene are SGHTA and FQGNSA. CDR3 DNA sequence: TGTGCCAGCAGCCCCGGGGTTCGTTTGGGACCCCTCCACTTT. Translated: CASSPGVRLGPLHF. The whole variable domain, filled in from reference TRBV7-2 and TRBJ1-6, reads GAGVSQSPSNKVTEKGKDVELRCDPISGHTALYWYRQSLGQGLEFLIYFQGNSAPDKSGLPSDRFSAERTGGSVSTLTIQRTQQEDSAVYLCASSPGVRLGPLHFGNGTRLTVT.

The chain couples TRBV20-1 to TRBJ2-7; D is perhaps TRBD1 (5 bases). Germline-derived CDR1 and CDR2 are DFQATT and SNEGSKA (reference sequence). The CDR3 spans 15 residues. Trimming took 3 bases from V and 2 from J, leaving 17 bases between them. The chain's CDR3 is CSASDADISAYEQYV. The CDR3 region has the DNA TGCAGTGCTAGTGACGCGGACATCTCAGCCTACGAGCAGTACGTC.

This clonotype occurred many times. V is TRBV4-3 and J is TRBJ2-5; 9 bases fit TRBD2. The CDR3 is made up of 16 amino acids. J gave up 0 bases and V 1 base, and 3 bases lay outside the gene matches. Per the germline V gene, CDR1 is LGHNA and CDR2 is YSLEER. CDR3 sequence reads: CASSQGLAGHQETQYF. Here the CDR3 DNA reads TGCGCCAGCAGCCAAGGGCTAGCGGGGCACCAAGAGACCCAGTACTTC.

The J gene is TRBJ2-2, the V gene TRBV12-3 or TRBV12-4; a possible D gene is TRBD1 (6 bases). The CDR3 covers 15 residues. Trimming left V 1 base short and J 7 bases short, with 13 bases between. CDR3 nucleotide sequence: TGTGCCAGCAGTTTAGATTGGGGGCCCCACGGGGAGCTGTTTTTT. It is translated as CASSLDWGPHGELFF.

The V call is TRBV18, the J call TRBJ2-7, with D possibly TRBD1 on 5 matching bases. V lost 4 bases, J lost 5 bases, and 15 bases lay in between. This CDR3 comprises 14 residues. The V gene's germline CDR1 is KGHSH and CDR2 LQKENI. The CDR3, as DNA: TGTGCCAGCTCACTTGCTTCAGGGTCGGACGAGCAGTACTTC. Encoded protein: CASSLASGSDEQYF.

Regarding this clonotype: Since no conserved phenylalanine or tryptophan closes the CDR3, a read error is the likely cause. This sequence joins TRBV3-1 and TRBJ1-1; no reliable D call. V was shortened by 5 bases and J by 1 base, with 8 bases between the two germline ends. The CDR3 runs 13 residues. The germline V gene encodes CDR1 LGHDT and CDR2 YNNKEL (reference sequence). Here the CDR3 reads CASSDTTNTEAFY. CDR3 sequence (DNA): TGTGCCAGCAGCGACACCACGAACACTGAAGCTTTCTAT.

The sample holds a few counts of this clonotype. The chain has TRBV20-1 and TRBJ2-3; D possibly corresponds to TRBD2 (7 bases). Per germline, CDR1 DFQATT and CDR2 SNEGSKA (reference sequence). The CDR3 sequence is 15 residues long. The CDR3 sequence is CSSLRGAAGTDTQYF. As DNA, the CDR3 is TGCTCCAGCCTACGGGGGGCCGCTGGCACAGATACGCAGTATTTT.

In its sample, this clonotype was seen a few times. This chain joins TRBV7-2 and TRBJ2-1, with D hard to call. CDR1 and CDR2 from the germline V gene are SGHTA and FQGNSA. V was clipped by 1 base and J by 0 bases, with 16 bases between them. This CDR3 contains 18 residues. The CDR3 loop reads CASSLGFRLGPSYNEQFF. CDR3 nucleotide sequence: TGTGCCAGCAGCTTAGGTTTCCGGTTGGGTCCCTCCTACAATGAGCAGTTCTTC.